These 8 T cell receptor beta chains came from one sample sequenced in a study of blood T cell repertoires in COVID-19. The table came from immunoSEQ multiplex PCR; TCRdb's copy has only in-frame clones and leaves some out. Here the sample spans about 170,000 clones, 83% being singletons. The specimen was peripheral blood. These receptors were collected from a woman of 80 years or more with acute or convalescent COVID-19.

The rearrangement joins TRBV7-2 to TRBJ1-2; D not certain. The CDR3 has 13 residues. Between the trimmed V and J ends, which lost 3 bases and 8 bases, there was a span of 13 bases. Germline V gene lookup returns CDR1 SGHTA and CDR2 FQGNSA. CDR3 amino acids: CASSFQVKGGYTF. The CDR3 DNA reads as TGTGCCAGCAGCTTCCAGGTAAAAGGAGGCTACACCTTC.

CDR3 sequence (DNA): TGTGCCAGCAGCTCTGGGCTCCCCGGGGGAGATACGCAGTATTTT. Translated: CASSSGLPGGDTQYF. The rearrangement links TRBV7-2 to TRBJ2-3, with a weak D call TRBD2 (6 bases). CDR3 length: 15 residues. Germline assignment: CDR1 SGHTA and CDR2 FQGNSA. Between the trimmed V and J ends, which lost 4 bases and 5 bases, there was a span of 16 bases.

The chain combines TRBV4-2 with TRBJ2-1; D is unclear. The CDR3 totals 12 residues. Germline V gene sequence: CDR1 LGHNA, CDR2 YNFKEQ. Trimming left V 0 bases short and J 8 bases short, with 5 bases between. The CDR3 here is CASSQELDEQFF. CDR3 in DNA: TGTGCCAGCAGCCAAGAATTAGATGAGCAGTTCTTC.

The gene calls are TRBV28 and TRBJ1-6; 9 bases align to TRBD1. Per the germline V gene, CDR1 is MDHEN and CDR2 is SYDVKM. V lost 4 bases and J lost 9; bases outside the gene matches: 7. The CDR3 is 15 amino acids. CDR3 DNA sequence: TGTGCCAGCAGTTCCCCACAGGGGGCATTTTCACCCCTCCACTTT. Its protein product is CASSSPQGAFSPLHF.

The chain joins TRBV19 to TRBJ1-5; D is perhaps TRBD1 (5 bases). The germline V gene encodes CDR1 LNHDA and CDR2 SQIVND (reference sequence). V was pared by 8 bases and J by 2 bases, with 10 bases between. This CDR3 has 13 amino acids. Here the CDR3 reads CASPGEGNQPQHF. CDR3 DNA sequence: TGTGCCAGTCCGGGGGAGGGCAATCAGCCCCAGCATTTT.

CDR3 sequence (DNA): TGTGCCAGCAGCTTGGGGGGAGTCCCGGCCCAAGAGACCCAGTACTTC. Its protein is CASSLGGVPAQETQYF. The rearrangement uses TRBV5-8 and TRBJ2-5, with a weak D call TRBD2 (5 bases). Trimming pared 0 bases from V and 1 base from J, leaving 13 bases between. This CDR3 spans 16 amino acids. The germline CDR1 and CDR2 sequences are SGHTS and YDEGEE.

The V call is TRBV7-2, the J call TRBJ2-7; 10 bases are a match to TRBD1. Germline CDR1 is SGHTA and CDR2 is FQGNSA. CDR3 length: 14 amino acids. Unmatched junction bases numbered 7, after V lost 5 bases and J lost 6 bases. This chain's CDR3 is CASSERQGASEQYF. The CDR3 bases are TGTGCCAGCAGCGAGCGACAGGGGGCTAGCGAGCAGTACTTC.

V and J are TRBV5-1 and TRBJ2-7; 8 nucleotides align to TRBD1. Germline lookup yields CDR1 SGHRS and CDR2 YFSETQ. The CDR3 loop spans 16 amino acids. J was trimmed by 3 bases and V by 0 bases; bases with no gene match: 8. Here the CDR3 reads CASSLEAGGNLYEQYF. CDR3 bases: TGCGCCAGCAGCTTGGAGGCAGGGGGCAATCTCTACGAGCAGTACTTC.